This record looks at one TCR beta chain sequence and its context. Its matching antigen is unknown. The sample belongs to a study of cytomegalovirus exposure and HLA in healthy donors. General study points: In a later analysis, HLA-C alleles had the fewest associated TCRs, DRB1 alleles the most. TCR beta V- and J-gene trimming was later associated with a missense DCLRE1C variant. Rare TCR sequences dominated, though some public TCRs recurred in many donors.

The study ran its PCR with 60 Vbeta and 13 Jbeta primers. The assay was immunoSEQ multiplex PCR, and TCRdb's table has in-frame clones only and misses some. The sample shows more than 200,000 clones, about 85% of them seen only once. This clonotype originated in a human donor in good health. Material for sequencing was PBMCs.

This CDR3 is CASSLGQQTNYGYTF. The CDR3 DNA reads as TGCGCCAGCAGCTTGGGACAGCAGACTAACTATGGCTACACCTTC. The chain joins TRBV5-1 to TRBJ1-2, with D maybe TRBD1 (5 bases). This CDR3 region has 15 residues. V dropped 0 bases and J dropped 0 bases, with 9 bases sitting between them. Germline values: CDR1 SGHRS, CDR2 YFSETQ.